What follows describes a single T cell receptor (beta chain). CDR1 KGHSH and CDR2 LQKENI come from the germline V gene. CDR3 length: 14 amino acids. V dropped 10 bases and J dropped 3 bases, with 15 bases sitting between them. The record originates from a study of blood T cell repertoires in COVID-19. Original processing notes: Reference gene primers were amplified, and this amplification served to estimate nucleated cell counts. Repertoires were generated with immunoSEQ multiplex PCR, while TCRdb's copy carries only in-frame clones and drops some. The V and J calls and clone size are taken from that table; D and trimming were inferred from the DNA. The sample comprises 95,000 to 150,000 clones, under 80% of which are singletons, and about 2% rests with the top ten.

The TCR sequence derives from a man aged 65 to 79 with acute or convalescent COVID-19. The sample taken for sequencing was peripheral blood. The chain couples TRBV18 to TRBJ2-2; D is unclear. CDR3 loop: CATTPISYTGELFF. CDR3 nucleotides: TGTGCCACCACTCCCATATCTTACACCGGGGAGCTGTTTTTT.